This TCR beta chain was sequenced in a study of response to subunit inactivated influenza vaccine. TCRdb called the RT-PCR reads again in MiXCR, with one record for every CDR3 protein. The table lists roughly 500,000 distinct CDR3 sequences, over 25% of them singletons. In this sample, this clonotype turned up a few times. Antigen unknown. The CDR3 spans 12 residues. The V gene's germline CDR1 is LNHDA and CDR2 SQIVND (reference sequence). Between the trimmed V and J ends, which lost 4 bases and 10 bases, there was a span of 8 bases. Whole-study results and caveats: Authors suggested each seasonal influenza vaccination recruits few new T cells.

The rearrangement joins TRBV19 to TRBJ1-6; a weak D match, TRBD1 (6 bases). This TCR derives from a man aged 45-65 years who received an inactivated influenza vaccine. Sequenced material: CD4+ T cells sorted from PBMCs, taken approximately 5 days after vaccination. The chain's CDR3 is CASSNRDSPLHF. CDR3 nucleotide sequence: TGTGCCAGTAGTAACAGGGACTCACCCCTCCACTTT.